This TCR beta chain was captured in a study of post-analysis software for immune sequencing data. Germline CDR1 reads LGHNA; CDR2 reads YSLEER. Deletions cut 1 base from V and 5 bases from J, with 11 bases between. The CDR3 extends over 14 amino acids. Study-level findings and limits: Controls showed lower frequencies than patients for roughly five TRBV segments, and TRBV5-6, TRBV5-1 and TRBV20-1 were among these. Multiple sclerosis patients had significantly lower normalized Chao1 diversity than controls.

Unique-molecular-identifier-tagged TCR beta cDNA libraries were used. One entry per CDR3 protein, called by TCRdb with MiXCR from the PCR reads. The sample holds a few hundred thousand distinct CDR3 sequences, less than 40% seen once. In the case of this clonotype: Its antigen is undetermined.

The chain combines TRBV4-3 with TRBJ2-5; TRBD1 might be the D (6 bases). The clonotype was recovered from a girl between 5 and 17 years old with multiple sclerosis. The sample consisted of blood. The CDR3 loop reads CASSQGQGWETQYF. The CDR3 DNA reads as TGCGCCAGCAGCCAAGGGCAGGGGTGGGAGACCCAGTACTTC.